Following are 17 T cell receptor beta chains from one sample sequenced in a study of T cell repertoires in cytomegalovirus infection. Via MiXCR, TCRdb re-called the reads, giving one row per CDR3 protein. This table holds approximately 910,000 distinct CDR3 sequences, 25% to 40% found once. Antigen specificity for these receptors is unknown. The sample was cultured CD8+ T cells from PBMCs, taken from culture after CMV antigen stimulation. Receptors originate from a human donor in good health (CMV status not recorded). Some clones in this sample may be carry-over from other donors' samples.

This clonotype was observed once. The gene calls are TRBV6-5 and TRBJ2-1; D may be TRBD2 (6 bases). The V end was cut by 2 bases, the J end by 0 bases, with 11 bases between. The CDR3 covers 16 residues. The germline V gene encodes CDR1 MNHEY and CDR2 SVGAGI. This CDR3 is CASSYRRGASYNEQFF. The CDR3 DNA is TGTGCCAGCAGTTACCGCCGCGGGGCCTCCTACAATGAGCAGTTCTTC.

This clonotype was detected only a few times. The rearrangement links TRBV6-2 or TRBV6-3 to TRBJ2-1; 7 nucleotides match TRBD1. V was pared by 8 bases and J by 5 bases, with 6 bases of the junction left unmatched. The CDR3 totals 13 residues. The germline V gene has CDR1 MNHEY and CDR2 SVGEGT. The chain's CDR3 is CASLGTAHNEQFF. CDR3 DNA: TGTGCCAGCCTCGGGACAGCTCACAATGAGCAGTTCTTC.

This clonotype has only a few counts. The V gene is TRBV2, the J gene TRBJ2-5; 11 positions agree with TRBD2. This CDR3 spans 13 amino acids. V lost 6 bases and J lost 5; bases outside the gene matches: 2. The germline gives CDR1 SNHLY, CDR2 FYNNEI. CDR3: CASRTSGAETQYF. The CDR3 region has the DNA TGTGCCAGCAGGACTAGCGGGGCTGAGACCCAGTACTTC.

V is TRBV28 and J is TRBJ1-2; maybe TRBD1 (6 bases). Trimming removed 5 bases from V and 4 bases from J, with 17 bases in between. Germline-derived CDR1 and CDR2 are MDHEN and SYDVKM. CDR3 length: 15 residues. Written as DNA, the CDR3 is TGTGCCAGCAGTCCTGGCACAGGGACCCCCTATGGCTACACCTTC. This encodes CASSPGTGTPYGYTF.

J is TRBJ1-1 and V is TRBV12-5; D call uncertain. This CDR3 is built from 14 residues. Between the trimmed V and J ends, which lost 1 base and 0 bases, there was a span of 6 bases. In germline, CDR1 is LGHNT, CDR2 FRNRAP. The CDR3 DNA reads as TGTGCTAGTGGTTTGGAAGGGATGAACACTGAAGCTTTCTTT. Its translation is CASGLEGMNTEAFF.

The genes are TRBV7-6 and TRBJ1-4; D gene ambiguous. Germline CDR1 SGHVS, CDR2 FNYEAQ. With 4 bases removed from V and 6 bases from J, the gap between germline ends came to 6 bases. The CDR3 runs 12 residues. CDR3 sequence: CASSSSHEKLFF. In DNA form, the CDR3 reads TGTGCCAGCAGCTCTAGCCATGAAAAACTGTTTTTT.

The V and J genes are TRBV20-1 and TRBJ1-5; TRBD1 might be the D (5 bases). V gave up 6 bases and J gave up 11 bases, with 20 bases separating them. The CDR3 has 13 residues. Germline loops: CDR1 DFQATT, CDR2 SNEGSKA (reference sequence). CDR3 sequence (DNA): TGCAGTGCCCCGGGGCCCGGAACCAGGGCCCAGCATTTT. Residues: CSAPGPGTRAQHF.

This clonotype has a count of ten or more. CDR3 residues: CASSNWGSPRAGELFF. In DNA, the CDR3 is TGTGCCAGTAGTAACTGGGGGAGCCCAAGGGCCGGGGAGCTGTTTTTT. The chain couples TRBV19 to TRBJ2-2; D is tentatively TRBD1 or TRBD2 (5 bases each). Trimming removed 4 bases at V and 6 bases at J, with 18 bases between. Germline loops: CDR1 LNHDA, CDR2 SQIVND (reference sequence). This CDR3 is 16 amino acids long.

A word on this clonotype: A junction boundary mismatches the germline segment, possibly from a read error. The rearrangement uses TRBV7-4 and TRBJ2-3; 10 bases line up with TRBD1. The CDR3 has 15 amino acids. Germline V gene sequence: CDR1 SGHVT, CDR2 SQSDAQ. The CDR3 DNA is TGTGCCAACAGCTCGCCGGGACAGGGGACAGATACGCAGTATTTT. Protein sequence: CANSSPGQGTDTQYF.

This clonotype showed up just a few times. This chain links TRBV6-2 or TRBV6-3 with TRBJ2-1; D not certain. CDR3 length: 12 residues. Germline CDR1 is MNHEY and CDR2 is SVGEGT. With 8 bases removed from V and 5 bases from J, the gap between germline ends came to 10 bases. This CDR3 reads CASGGTNNEQFF. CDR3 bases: TGTGCCAGCGGTGGTACTAACAATGAGCAGTTCTTC.

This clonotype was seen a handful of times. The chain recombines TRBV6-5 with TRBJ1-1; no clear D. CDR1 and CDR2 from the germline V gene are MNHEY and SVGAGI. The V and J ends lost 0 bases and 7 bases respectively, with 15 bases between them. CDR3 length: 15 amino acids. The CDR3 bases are TGTGCCAGCAGTTACTCGAAGGCAGCCCACCATGAAGCTTTCTTT. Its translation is CASSYSKAAHHEAFF.

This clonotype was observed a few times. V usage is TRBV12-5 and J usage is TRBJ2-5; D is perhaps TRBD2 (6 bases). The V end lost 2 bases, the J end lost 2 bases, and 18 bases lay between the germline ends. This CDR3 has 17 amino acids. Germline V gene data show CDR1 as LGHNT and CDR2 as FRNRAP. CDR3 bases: TGTGCTAGTGGTTTGTTATTAGCGGATATGGAACAAGAGACCCAGTACTTC. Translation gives CASGLLLADMEQETQYF.

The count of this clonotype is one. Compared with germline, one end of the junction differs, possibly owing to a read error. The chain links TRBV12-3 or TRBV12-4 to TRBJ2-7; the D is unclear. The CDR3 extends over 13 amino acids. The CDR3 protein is CASGLGLSYEQYF. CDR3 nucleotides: TGTGCCAGCGGTTTGGGCCTCTCCTACGAGCAGTACTTC.

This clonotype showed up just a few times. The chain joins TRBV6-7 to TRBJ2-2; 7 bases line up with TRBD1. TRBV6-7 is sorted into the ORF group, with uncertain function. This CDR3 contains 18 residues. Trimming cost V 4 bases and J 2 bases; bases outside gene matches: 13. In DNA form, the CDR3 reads TGTGCCAGCAGTTTTCTGAATTGGGGGACAGAAAACACCGGGGAGCTGTTTTTT. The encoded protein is CASSFLNWGTENTGELFF.

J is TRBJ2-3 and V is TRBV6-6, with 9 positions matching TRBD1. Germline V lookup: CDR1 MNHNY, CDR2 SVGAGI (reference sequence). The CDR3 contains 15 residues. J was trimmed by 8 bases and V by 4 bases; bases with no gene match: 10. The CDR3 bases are TGTGCCAGCAGTTTGGGGACAGGGTGGGCGATTACGCAGTATTTT. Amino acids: CASSLGTGWAITQYF.

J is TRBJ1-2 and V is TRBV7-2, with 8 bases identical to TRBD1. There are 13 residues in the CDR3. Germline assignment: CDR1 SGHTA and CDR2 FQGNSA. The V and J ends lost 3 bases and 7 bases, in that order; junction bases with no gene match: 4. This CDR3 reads CASSFQGAIGYTF. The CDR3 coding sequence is TGTGCCAGCAGCTTCCAGGGGGCGATTGGCTACACCTTC.

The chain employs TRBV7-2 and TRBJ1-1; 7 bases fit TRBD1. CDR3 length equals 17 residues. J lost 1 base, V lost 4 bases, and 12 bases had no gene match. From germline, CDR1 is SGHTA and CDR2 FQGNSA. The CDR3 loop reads CASSYQAGGRRNTEAFF. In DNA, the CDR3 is TGTGCCAGCAGCTACCAGGCAGGGGGGCGGCGGAACACTGAAGCTTTCTTT.